The T cell receptor (beta chain) described here comes from a study of shared clonotypes between healthy human individuals. Whole-study results and caveats: Specimens sampled were limited to blood, with tissue repertoires likely differing.

TCRdb's copy holds only in-frame clones and misses some; the assay was immunoSEQ multiplex PCR. Of around 1,000,000 clones listed, about 72% are singletons. This CDR3 has 17 residues. CDR1 SGHRS and CDR2 YFSETQ come from the germline V gene. The V end was cut by 7 bases, the J end by 6 bases, with 28 bases between. A remark on this clone: Its antigen is as yet unknown.

Sequenced input: memory CD4+ T cells from PBMCs. Subset denoted: CD45RA-negative fraction. The chain uses TRBV5-1 and TRBJ1-1, with D perhaps matching TRBD1 (6 bases). The origin of this receptor is a man aged 18 to 29 in good health. Some clones in this sample may be carry-over from other donors' samples. The CDR3 bases are TGCGCCAGCCGCCGATTTGGAGGGGGACCTGTGGAGGCTGAAGCTTTCTTT. This codes for CASRRFGGGPVEAEAFF.